The clone carrying this TCR beta chain was seen only a few times. This entry belongs to a study of blood T cells in healthy people across ages. PCR was performed a second time for roughly 7 to 12 cycles using a sample-barcoded 5' primer and a J-beta primer mix. Samples each returned at least 3 million CDR3-containing paired-end reads. TCRdb called the 5' RACE reads again in MiXCR, with one record for every CDR3 protein. The data contain around 1.7 million distinct CDR3 sequences, 28% of them seen just once; the ten biggest clones take up over 7%. The CDR3 spans 16 residues. V trimming: 5 bases; J trimming: 7 bases; junction bases outside the gene matches: 12. Per germline, CDR1 MNHEY and CDR2 SMNVEV (reference sequence).

This chain uses TRBV27 with TRBJ1-5, with 9 bases fitting TRBD1. The sequenced sample was blood. This clonotype was obtained from a woman aged 25-40 years in good health. CDR3 loop: CASSANTGGAAQPQHF. The CDR3 bases are TGTGCCAGCAGTGCGAACACAGGGGGCGCAGCCCAGCCCCAGCATTTT.